This TCR beta chain came from a study of early T cells in non-severe SARS-CoV-2 infection. Turning to this clonotype: The junction differs from germline at one of its ends, possibly a read error.

In TCRdb, the 5' RACE reads were re-called with MiXCR into one record per CDR3 protein. Of tens of thousands of distinct CDR3 sequences in the sample, 8% to 9% were seen once. Sequencing input: whole blood. The clonotype comes from an adult who was a healthcare worker with PCR-confirmed SARS-CoV-2 infection or an uninfected control (not recorded which).

This chain's CDR3 is CASSLGDRGRETQYF. In nucleotides, the CDR3 is TGTGCTAGCAGCTTAGGAGACAGGGGACGAGAGACCCAGTACTTC. The chain has TRBV7-7 and TRBJ2-5; 8 bases are shared with TRBD1. Per germline, CDR1 SSHAT and CDR2 FNYEAQ (reference sequence). The CDR3 is made up of 15 amino acids.